This T cell receptor beta chain was captured by sequencing in a study of T cells in Graves' hyperthyroidism and ophthalmopathy. From RNA transcripts, TCR beta CDR3 regions were amplified. The HTBI primer set served for first-round RT-PCR of the TCR CDR3. One entry per CDR3 protein results from TCRdb running MiXCR on the multiplex PCR reads. The sample has 350,000 to 400,000 distinct CDR3 sequences; approximately 20% are singletons. This clonotype has at least ten counts. The V gene end was trimmed by 10 bases and the J gene end by 0 bases; junction bases not matched to a gene: 6. The CDR3 length is 13 residues. Looked up from germline, CDR1 is SNHLY and CDR2 is FYNNEI.

The V call is TRBV2, the J call TRBJ2-7, with 7 bases matching TRBD2. Sequenced: blood. This TCR was recovered from a young woman with Graves' hyperthyroidism. CDR3 sequence: CAIRLANSYEQYF. The CDR3 nucleotides are TGTGCCATCAGACTAGCCAACTCCTACGAGCAGTACTTC.